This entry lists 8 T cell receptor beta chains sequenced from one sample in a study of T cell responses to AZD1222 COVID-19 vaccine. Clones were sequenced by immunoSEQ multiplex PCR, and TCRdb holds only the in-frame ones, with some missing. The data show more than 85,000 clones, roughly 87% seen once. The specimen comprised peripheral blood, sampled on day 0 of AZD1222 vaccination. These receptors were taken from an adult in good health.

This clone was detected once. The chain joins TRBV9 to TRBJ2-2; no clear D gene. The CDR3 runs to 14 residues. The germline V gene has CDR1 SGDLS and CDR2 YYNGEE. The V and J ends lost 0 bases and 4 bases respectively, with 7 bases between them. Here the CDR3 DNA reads TGTGCCAGCAGCGTAGAACAGACCACCGGGGAGCTGTTTTTT. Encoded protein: CASSVEQTTGELFF. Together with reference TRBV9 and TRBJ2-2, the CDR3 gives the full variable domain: DSGVTQTPKHLITATGQRVTLRCSPRSGDLSVYWYQQSLDQGLQFLIQYYNGEERAKGNILERFSAQQFPDLHSELNLSSLELGDSALYFCASSVEQTTGELFFGEGSRLTVL.

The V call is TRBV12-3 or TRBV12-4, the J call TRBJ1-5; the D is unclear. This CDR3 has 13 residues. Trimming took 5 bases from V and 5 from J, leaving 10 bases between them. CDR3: CASSLGWDQPQHF. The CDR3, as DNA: TGTGCCAGCAGTCTAGGTTGGGATCAGCCCCAGCATTTT.

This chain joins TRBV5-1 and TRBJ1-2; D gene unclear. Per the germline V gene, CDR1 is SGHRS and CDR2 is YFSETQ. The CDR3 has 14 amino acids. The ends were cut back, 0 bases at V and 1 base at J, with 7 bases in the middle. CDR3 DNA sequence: TGCGCCAGCAGCTTGGGACGGGTTAACTATGGCTACACCTTC. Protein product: CASSLGRVNYGYTF.

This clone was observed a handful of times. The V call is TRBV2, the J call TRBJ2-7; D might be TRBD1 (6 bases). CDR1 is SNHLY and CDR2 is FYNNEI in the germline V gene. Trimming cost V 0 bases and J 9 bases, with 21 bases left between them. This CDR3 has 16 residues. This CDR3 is CASSEALGGPKVGQYF. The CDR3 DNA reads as TGTGCCAGCAGTGAAGCGCTTGGGGGCCCTAAGGTCGGGCAGTACTTC.

CDR3 in DNA: TGTGCCACCAGCAGTGTAGGACAGGGAATTGAAAAACTGTTTTTT. Its protein product is CATSSVGQGIEKLFF. The rearrangement links TRBV15 to TRBJ1-4, with TRBD1 matching over 8 bases. CDR3 length: 15 residues. Trimming took 3 bases from V and 7 from J; bases not matched to a gene: 7. Germline V gives CDR1 LNHNV, CDR2 YYDKDF (reference sequence). The full variable domain, with the rest looked up from reference TRBV15 and TRBJ1-4, is DAMVIQNPRYQVTQFGKPVTLSCSQTLNHNVMYWYQQKSSQAPKLLFHYYDKDFNNEADTPDNFQSRRPNTSFCFLDIRSPGLGDTAMYLCATSSVGQGIEKLFFGSGTQLSVL.

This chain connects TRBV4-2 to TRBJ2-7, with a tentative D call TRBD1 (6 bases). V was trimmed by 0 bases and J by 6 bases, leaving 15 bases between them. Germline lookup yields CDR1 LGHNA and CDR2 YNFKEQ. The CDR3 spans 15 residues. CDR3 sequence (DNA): TGTGCCAGCAGCCAAGATATGGCAGGGGATAGCGAGCAGTACTTC. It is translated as CASSQDMAGDSEQYF.

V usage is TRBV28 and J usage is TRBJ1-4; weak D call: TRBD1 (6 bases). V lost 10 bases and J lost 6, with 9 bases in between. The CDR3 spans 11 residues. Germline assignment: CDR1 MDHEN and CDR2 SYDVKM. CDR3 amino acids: CAIRQDEKLFF. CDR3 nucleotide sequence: TGTGCCATTCGACAGGATGAAAAACTGTTTTTT.

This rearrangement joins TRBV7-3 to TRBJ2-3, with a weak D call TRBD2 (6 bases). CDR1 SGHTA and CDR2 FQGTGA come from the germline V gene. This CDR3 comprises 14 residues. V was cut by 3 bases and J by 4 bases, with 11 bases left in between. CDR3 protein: CASSLGLESDTQYF. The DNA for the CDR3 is TGTGCCAGCAGCTTGGGACTCGAATCAGATACGCAGTATTTT.